The entry below gives a single T cell receptor (beta chain) sequence along with its context. Its antigen remains unidentified. The data were obtained in a study of blood T cells in healthy people across ages. Study-wide findings and caveats: Total diversity from one million sequenced T cells was likely underestimated. Long-lived donors carried more naive CD4+ cells and greater diversity than aged donors.

Sample-barcoded 5' priming and a J-beta primer mix drove a second PCR of roughly 6 to 12 cycles. Each TCR beta cDNA got a 12-nucleotide random molecular identifier. In TCRdb, the 5' RACE reads were re-called with MiXCR into one record per CDR3 protein. The sample lists approximately 760,000 distinct CDR3 sequences; around a quarter were seen once. This CDR3 spans 16 amino acids. Germline values: CDR1 ENHRY, CDR2 SYGVKD. This sample also belongs to another study, concerning T cells of mothers and their children.

The chain uses TRBV10-3 and TRBJ2-5, with 12 bases fitting TRBD2. The J call may be faulty, since TRBJ2-1 better matches the DNA end. This sequence was found in a boy aged 5-17 years in good health. Specimen: blood. The CDR3 DNA reads TGTGCCATCAGTGAGTTGGCTAGCGGGAGGGTCAATGAGCAGTTCTTC. This translates into CAISELASGRVNEQFF.